This passage covers 10 T cell receptor beta chains from one sample sequenced in a study of blood T cell repertoires in COVID-19. TCRdb's table, derived via immunoSEQ multiplex PCR, lists solely in-frame clones and lacks some. The sample has 85,000 to 120,000 clones, 84% seen once. Material for sequencing was peripheral blood. Every receptor here comes from a man aged 35 to 55 with active or convalescent COVID-19.

This clone was seen more than once but under ten times. The rearrangement uses TRBV24-1 and TRBJ1-5; D is perhaps TRBD1 (5 bases). V was cut by 3 bases and J by 6 bases, with 11 bases left in between. The CDR3 totals 14 residues. In germline, CDR1 is KGHDR, CDR2 SFDVKD. Here the CDR3 DNA reads TGTGCCACCAGTGATACAGGAACCGTTCAGCCCCAGCATTTT. This sequence encodes CATSDTGTVQPQHF.

V usage is TRBV2 and J usage is TRBJ2-3; 9 positions match TRBD2. V lost 7 bases, J lost 5 bases, and 10 bases stayed unmatched. Per germline, CDR1 SNHLY and CDR2 FYNNEI. This CDR3 contains 15 residues. CDR3 bases: TGTGCCAGCAAAGGGCAGCGGGGGGAGGTAGATACGCAGTATTTT. Translating it yields CASKGQRGEVDTQYF.

The chain is built from TRBV6-5 and TRBJ1-2; TRBD1 agrees at 8 bases. The CDR3 covers 15 residues. Germline CDR1 reads MNHEY; CDR2 reads SVGAGI. The junction had 9 bases not matched to a gene; V was cut back by 6 bases and J by 3 bases. The CDR3 DNA reads TGTGCCAGCAGCCACGGGACAGGCGGGTACTATGGCTACACCTTC. Residues: CASSHGTGGYYGYTF.

The chain uses TRBV2 and TRBJ1-4; maybe TRBD1 (6 bases). Germline V gene data show CDR1 as SNHLY and CDR2 as FYNNEI. Trimming pared 6 bases from V and 4 bases from J, leaving 12 bases between. The CDR3 loop spans 14 amino acids. CDR3 coding DNA: TGTGCCAGCAGCCAAGGGGGTAGTAATGAAAAACTGTTTTTT. It specifies CASSQGGSNEKLFF. Supplemented by reference TRBV2 and TRBJ1-4, the full variable domain reads EPEVTQTPSHQVTQMGQEVILRCVPISNHLYFYWYRQILGQKVEFLVSFYNNEISEKSEIFDDQFSVERPDGSNFTLKIRSTKLEDSAMYFCASSQGGSNEKLFFGSGTQLSVL.

The chain uses TRBV4-1 and TRBJ1-5, with 8 positions matching TRBD1. J was trimmed by 6 bases and V by 0 bases; bases with no gene match: 7. The CDR3 has 16 amino acids. Per germline, CDR1 MGHRA and CDR2 YSYEKL. The CDR3 reads CASSQDQSGGSQPQHF. CDR3 coding DNA: TGCGCCAGCAGCCAAGATCAGTCAGGGGGCAGTCAGCCCCAGCATTTT.

V and J are TRBV5-5 and TRBJ2-5, with 10 bases that match TRBD2. Per the germline V gene, CDR1 is SGHKS and CDR2 is YYEKEE (reference sequence). The CDR3 has 16 residues. V lost 4 bases to trimming and J lost 2 bases; unmatched junction nucleotides: 8. The CDR3 reads CASSMATAGGQETQYF. The CDR3 nucleotides read TGTGCCAGCAGCATGGCAACAGCGGGGGGGCAAGAGACCCAGTACTTC.

The rearrangement links TRBV29-1 to TRBJ2-7; 8 positions agree with TRBD1. CDR3 length: 12 residues. Germline assignment: CDR1 SQVTM and CDR2 ANQGSEA. Trimming at V came to 7 bases and at J to 5 bases, leaving 7 bases not matched to a gene. Written as DNA, the CDR3 is TGCAGCGCCGGACAGGGAACCCACGAGCAGTACTTC. Amino acids: CSAGQGTHEQYF.

This clone came up a few times. The chain recombines TRBV10-1 with TRBJ2-5; 8 bases fit TRBD1. The J segment lost 5 bases and the V segment lost 2 bases, leaving 7 bases of the junction unmatched. CDR1 and CDR2 (germline): WNHNN, SYGVQD (reference sequence). The CDR3 loop spans 15 amino acids. CDR3: CASSEKQGARETQYF. CDR3 sequence (DNA): TGCGCCAGCAGTGAGAAGCAGGGGGCGCGGGAGACCCAGTACTTC.

This clone was recorded once. The V gene is TRBV12-2, the J gene TRBJ2-5; whether TRBD1, the table's D call, matches the DNA was not checked. TRBV12-2 has pseudogene status. The CDR3 is 16 residues long. The CDR3 DNA is TGTGCAAGTCGCCGCGGGACAGGCGGAACCCAAGAGACCCAGTACTTC. Translation: CASRRGTGGTQETQYF.

This sequence joins TRBV7-3 and TRBJ1-1; TRBD1 matches 10 bases. Germline V gene lookup returns CDR1 SGHTA and CDR2 FQGTGA. This CDR3 region has 17 residues. V dropped 6 bases and J dropped 1; count of bases not matched to a gene: 11. The DNA for the CDR3 is TGTGCCAGCAGTTCCCGGACAGGGGGTGAGAGGAACACTGAAGCTTTCTTT. Translation gives CASSSRTGGERNTEAFF.